The entry that follows covers one TCR beta chain sequence. The antigen is undetermined. The entry originates in a study of chemoradiotherapy in HPV16-positive cancers. Study background: Candidate HPV-specific clones and shared TCR motifs came from a couple of HPV16-positive patients. Findings of the study overall: HPV-responsive T-cell expansion during chemoradiotherapy was linked to improved recurrence-free survival in HPV16-positive patients. HPV-specific T cells were functionally defined from only a couple of HPV16-positive patients.

The CDR3 is 13 residues long. Trimming removed 3 bases from V and 4 bases from J; junction bases left unmatched: 3. The germline V gene encodes CDR1 SGDLS and CDR2 YYNGEE. Over chemoradiotherapy, repertoires were sampled more than once. Produced via immunoSEQ multiplex PCR; TCRdb's table is partial and in-frame only. The data hold fewer than 7,500 clones, with less than 90% observed a single time. The biological material was taken from a patient who underwent chemoradiotherapy. The chain uses TRBV9 and TRBJ1-2; the match to TRBD1 covers 7 bases. The origin of this receptor is a human donor with HPV-associated anogenital cancer. The CDR3 spells CASSGQGGYGYTF. The CDR3 nucleotides are TGTGCCAGCAGCGGACAGGGAGGCTATGGCTACACCTTC. Complete variable domain (other parts from reference TRBV9 and TRBJ1-2): DSGVTQTPKHLITATGQRVTLRCSPRSGDLSVYWYQQSLDQGLQFLIQYYNGEERAKGNILERFSAQQFPDLHSELNLSSLELGDSALYFCASSGQGGYGYTFGSGTRLTVV.